This T cell receptor beta chain was observed in a study of control samples from healthy donors and cancer patients. Assay: immunoSEQ multiplex PCR; the TCRdb copy retains only in-frame clones and omits some. Here the sample spans 150,000 to 180,000 clones, approximately 93% being singletons. CDR1 LGHNA and CDR2 YNFKEQ come from the germline V gene. There are 16 residues in the CDR3. Trimming took 3 bases from V and 2 from J; bases not matched to a gene: 7. The chain is built from TRBV4-2 and TRBJ1-2; the match to TRBD1 covers 9 bases. This receptor was obtained from a man aged 50 to 59 in good health. The sample taken for sequencing was blood. The DNA of the CDR3 is TGTGCCAGCAGCCAGCAGACCGGGACAGGGAACTATGGCTACACCTTC. It specifies CASSQQTGTGNYGYTF.